Shown below are 7 T cell receptor beta chains from a single sample sequenced in a study of T-cell reconstitution after alpha-beta-depleted transplantation in children. The authors prepared the TCRbeta library with unique molecular identifiers. TCRdb re-analysed the PCR reads in MiXCR, keeping a single row per CDR3 protein. Counted here are hundreds of thousands of distinct CDR3 sequences, approximately 15% occurring once; the ten biggest clones make up just under 5%. The source was PBMCs, mostly from graft donor cells, collected 360 days after TCRalphabeta/CD19-depleted stem cell transplant. These receptors were obtained from a male patient under 18 who had a stem cell transplant for acute lymphoblastic leukemia, so the T cells may come from the graft donor.

This clonotype was counted a few times. The V gene is TRBV9, the J gene TRBJ2-3; a weak D match, TRBD2 (6 bases). Germline V CDR1 and CDR2: SGDLS, YYNGEE. The CDR3 runs 15 residues. V lost 1 base and J lost 5, with 14 bases in between. The CDR3 DNA is TGTGCCAGCAGCGTACCGAACATGCGGGGAGATACGCAGTATTTT. Its translation is CASSVPNMRGDTQYF.

The chain carries TRBV18 and TRBJ2-1, with D maybe TRBD2 (6 bases). This CDR3 spans 15 amino acids. The ends were cut back, 3 bases at V and 2 bases at J, with 11 bases in the middle. Germline loops: CDR1 KGHSH, CDR2 LQKENI. The DNA for the CDR3 is TGTGCCAGCTCACCTAGACTAGTACCCTACAATGAGCAGTTCTTC. Translation: CASSPRLVPYNEQFF.

This clonotype was detected only once. This chain links TRBV4-1 with TRBJ2-3; D is ambiguous. The germline V gene has CDR1 MGHRA and CDR2 YSYEKL. There are 14 residues in the CDR3. Trimming took off 8 bases at V and 2 bases at J, with 14 bases between the two ends. The DNA for the CDR3 is TGCGCCAGCTCGTGGACGACAATCACAGATACGCAGTATTTT. It codes for CASSWTTITDTQYF.

This chain uses TRBV21-1 with TRBJ2-7; the D call TRBD1 from the table was never checked on the DNA. TRBV21-1 is reported as a pseudogene. There are 17 residues in the CDR3. CDR3 in DNA: TGTGCCAGCAGCAAAGCGCAGGAGGACAGGGCGATTTACGAGCAGTACTTC. Translated: CASSKAQEDRAIYEQYF.

The CDR3 reads CASSPNKGGRGDNEQFF. The CDR3 region has the DNA TGTGCCAGCAGCCCCAATAAAGGCGGGAGGGGCGACAATGAGCAGTTCTTC. The chain joins TRBV7-9 to TRBJ2-1, with 9 bases identical to TRBD2. CDR3 size: 17 residues. V shed 5 bases and J 5 bases; nucleotides not matched to a gene: 13. Per the germline V gene, CDR1 is SEHNR and CDR2 is FQNEAQ (reference sequence).

This clonotype was detected a few times. The chain has TRBV7-6 and TRBJ2-4; D tentatively reads TRBD1 or TRBD2 (6 bases each). V lost 1 base, J lost 2 bases, and 18 bases lay in between. Germline CDR1 and CDR2: SGHVS and FNYEAQ. This CDR3 region has 18 residues. CDR3 region: CASSLVIGGRGTKNIQYF. The CDR3, as DNA: TGTGCCAGCAGCTTAGTCATCGGGGGAAGGGGGACCAAAAACATTCAGTACTTC.

The V call is TRBV12-3 or TRBV12-4, the J call TRBJ2-5; possibly TRBD2 for D (6 bases). This CDR3 region has 13 residues. V lost 9 bases to trimming and J lost 4 bases, with 15 bases between them. The CDR3 is CASLVWGVETQYF. DNA for the CDR3: TGTGCCAGTTTAGTATGGGGGGTAGAGACCCAGTACTTC.